This is a list of T cell receptor beta chains from one sample in a study of T cell repertoires in cytomegalovirus infection. TCRdb passed the reads through MiXCR, listing each CDR3 protein once. The data contain about 270,000 distinct CDR3 sequences, 22% of them seen just once; the ten biggest clones take up about 21%. These TCRs are of unknown antigen specificity. Sequenced here: cultured PBMCs, sampled from culture after CMV antigen stimulation. The receptors come from a human donor in good health (CMV status not recorded). Some clones in this sample may be carry-over from other donors' samples. Each CDR3 is given with its conserved first and last residue. The D gene is left open where the match is weak. The size field is filled for only some rows; it gives once, few, many or a size class.

V gene	D gene	clone size	CDR3 length	J gene	CDR3 protein	CDR3 DNA
TRBV7-3	NA	NA	16	TRBJ2-3	CASSSPRDGRSDTQYF	TGTGCCAGCAGCTCCCCCAGGGACGGAAGATCAGATACGCAGTATTTT
TRBV6-5	NA	NA	14	TRBJ1-4	CASSYSGGRGKLFF	TGTGCCAGCAGTTACTCGGGGGGCAGGGGAAAACTGTTTTTT
TRBV7-2	NA	few	11	TRBJ1-1	CASSLGIEAFF	TGTGCCAGCAGCTTAGGGATCGAAGCTTTCTTT
TRBV7-2	TRBD2	few	16	TRBJ2-5	CASSLNSLAGGETQYF	TGTGCCAGCAGCTTAAACTCACTAGCGGGAGGAGAGACCCAGTACTTC
TRBV7-2	NA	few	13	TRBJ2-1	CASSSTRVTQQFF	TGTGCCAGCAGTTCCACACGTGTGACCCAGCAGTTCTTC
TRBV3-1	TRBD2	NA	19	TRBJ2-5	CASSQDFPLQREAKETQYF	TGTGCCAGCAGCCAAGATTTCCCGCTACAACGGGAGGCAAAAGAGACCCAGTACTTC
TRBV19	TRBD2	many	15	TRBJ2-1	CASSKLAGLDNEQFF	TGTGCCAGCAGTAAACTAGCGGGACTTGACAATGAGCAGTTCTTC
TRBV2	NA	NA	15	TRBJ2-6	CASSESGVGANVLTF	TGTGCCAGCAGCGAATCAGGGGTCGGGGCCAACGTCCTGACTTTC
TRBV7-2	NA	many	13	TRBJ2-2	CASNRAGTGELFF	TGTGCCAGCAACAGGGCGGGCACCGGGGAGCTGTTTTTT
TRBV7-6	NA	NA	15	TRBJ1-2	CASSLVGSPDYGYTF	TGTGCCAGCAGCTTAGTGGGTTCCCCAGACTATGGCTACACCTTC
TRBV7-9	NA	NA	18	TRBJ2-2	CASSRTPGGLESTGELFF	TGTGCCAGCAGCCGCACGCCCGGGGGGCTAGAGAGTACCGGGGAGCTGTTTTTT
TRBV27	NA	NA	15	TRBJ1-2	CASSFLPTGIYGYTF	TGTGCCAGCAGTTTCTTACCCACGGGGATCTATGGCTACACCTTC
TRBV5-1	NA	NA	17	TRBJ2-3	CASSSDPRHAYTDTQYF	TGCGCCAGCAGCTCGGACCCTCGACATGCTTACACAGATACGCAGTATTTT
TRBV12-3/TRBV12-4	TRBD1	NA	15	TRBJ1-1	CASNRGTGGVPEAFF	TGTGCCAGCAACCGGGGAACAGGGGGGGTTCCTGAAGCTTTCTTT
TRBV7-2	NA	NA	15	TRBJ2-3	CASSLDRPRTDTQYF	TGTGCCAGCAGCTTAGACCGCCCTAGGACAGATACGCAGTATTTT
TRBV20-1	NA	NA	15	TRBJ2-3	CSATSRQESTDTQYF	TGCAGTGCCACATCCCGACAGGAATCCACAGATACGCAGTATTTT
TRBV27	NA	NA	13	TRBJ1-4	CASSRMGNEKLFF	TGTGCCAGCTCCCGAATGGGTAATGAAAAACTGTTTTTT
TRBV19	TRBD2	few	15	TRBJ2-5	CASSITSGLQETQYF	TGTGCCAGTAGTATTACTAGCGGGCTCCAAGAGACCCAGTACTTC
TRBV3-1	TRBD1	NA	15	TRBJ2-7	CASSSGTGGVYEQYF	TGTGCCAGCAGTTCCGGGACAGGGGGGGTCTACGAGCAGTACTTC
TRBV12-3/TRBV12-4	TRBD1	NA	15	TRBJ1-1	CASSYTTGANTEAFF	TGTGCCAGCAGCTACACTACAGGGGCGAACACTGAAGCTTTCTTT
TRBV29-1	NA	few	12	TRBJ2-3	CSVEGGEDTQYF	TGCAGCGTGGAAGGGGGGGAAGATACGCAGTATTTT
TRBV5-1	NA	NA	14	TRBJ2-7	CASSPGGRENEQYF	TGCGCCAGCAGCCCTGGCGGCAGGGAGAATGAGCAGTACTTC
TRBV27	NA	NA	12	TRBJ2-1	CASSPTYDEQFF	TGTGCCAGCAGCCCGACATATGATGAGCAGTTCTTC
TRBV5-6	NA	NA	17	TRBJ1-1	CASTTRWGKSMNTEAFF	TGTGCCAGCACCACGCGCTGGGGGAAATCCATGAACACTGAAGCTTTCTTT
TRBV12-3/TRBV12-4	NA	NA	16	TRBJ1-1	CASSPLPGGLNTEAFF	TGTGCCAGCAGTCCGCTGCCAGGTGGTTTGAACACTGAAGCTTTCTTT
TRBV6-5	NA	NA	12	TRBJ2-7	CASSPSGREQYF	TGTGCCAGCAGTCCCTCAGGGCGAGAGCAGTACTTC
TRBV15	NA	NA	14	TRBJ1-5	CATSRGVGNQPQHF	TGTGCCACCAGCAGAGGGGTGGGCAATCAGCCCCAGCATTTT
TRBV29-1	NA	NA	12	TRBJ2-7	CSVSTSSYEQYF	TGCAGCGTTTCGACTAGTAGCTACGAGCAGTACTTC
TRBV6-6	NA	few	14	TRBJ2-2	CASSPAWRTGELFF	TGTGCCAGCAGTCCCGCTTGGAGGACCGGGGAGCTGTTTTTT
TRBV10-3	TRBD1	NA	13	TRBJ2-5	CAITPTGVETQYF	TGTGCCATCACTCCGACAGGGGTAGAGACCCAGTACTTC
TRBV7-9	NA	many	14	TRBJ1-1	CASSLALGNTEAFF	TGTGCCAGCAGCTTAGCGTTGGGGAACACTGAAGCTTTCTTT
TRBV7-2	NA	many	15	TRBJ2-5	CASSPRPPQQETQYF	TGTGCCAGCAGCCCAAGGCCACCCCAACAGGAGACCCAGTACTTC
TRBV28	NA	NA	14	TRBJ2-7	CASSDSLNSYEQYF	TGTGCCAGCAGCGACAGTTTAAACTCCTACGAGCAGTACTTC
TRBV5-1	NA	few	14	TRBJ1-1	CASSLAQMNTEAFF	TGCGCCAGCAGCTTGGCGCAGATGAACACTGAAGCTTTCTTT
TRBV6-2/TRBV6-3	NA	NA	16	TRBJ2-3	CASSSAGLFRGDTQYF	TGTGCCAGCAGTTCTGCAGGACTATTTCGAGGGGATACGCAGTATTTT
TRBV4-1	NA	many	14	TRBJ2-3	CASSQVLVVAAQYF	TGCGCCAGCAGCCAAGTACTTGTAGTTGCGGCGCAGTATTTT
TRBV13	TRBD1	NA	17	TRBJ2-2	CASSLPPGQGSAGELFF	TGTGCCAGCAGCTTACCCCCGGGACAGGGGTCCGCCGGGGAGCTGTTTTTT
TRBV11-2	NA	NA	17	TRBJ2-3	CASSLRVSLHEPDTQYF	TGTGCCAGCAGCTTGCGGGTGTCCCTCCACGAGCCTGATACGCAGTATTTT
TRBV9	TRBD2	NA	17	TRBJ2-3	CASSALGSGRGTDTQYF	TGTGCCAGCAGCGCCCTCGGCAGCGGGAGGGGTACAGATACGCAGTATTTT
TRBV7-9	NA	large	15	TRBJ1-4	CASSLDRGRNEKLFF	TGTGCCAGCAGCTTAGATCGGGGCAGGAATGAAAAACTGTTTTTT
TRBV19	TRBD1	many	11	TRBJ2-1	CATTGGGEQFF	TGTGCCACCACAGGGGGTGGTGAGCAGTTCTTC
TRBV12-3/TRBV12-4	NA	many	14	TRBJ1-5	CASTPGTVNQPQHF	TGTGCCAGCACCCCAGGGACGGTCAATCAGCCCCAGCATTTT
TRBV19	NA	NA	15	TRBJ1-6	CASSIPGAYNSPLHF	TGTGCCAGTAGTATTCCGGGGGCCTATAATTCACCCCTCCACTTT
TRBV4-1	NA	few	16	TRBJ1-1	CASSQVSPGSKAEAFF	TGTGCCAGCAGCCAAGTTAGTCCAGGCAGCAAGGCTGAAGCTTTCTTT
TRBV7-2	NA	many	15	TRBJ1-2	CASSRDRGIGNGYTF	TGTGCCAGCAGCCGGGATCGCGGCATTGGTAATGGCTACACCTTC
TRBV27	NA	NA	11	TRBJ1-5	CASSPTQPQHF	TGTGCCAGCAGTCCGACGCAGCCCCAGCATTTT